Listed below are T cell receptor beta chains from one sample, sequenced in a study of identical twins. TCRdb itself ran the 5' RACE reads through MiXCR, one entry per CDR3 protein. The sample shows about 810,000 distinct CDR3 sequences, more than 9% of them seen only once. These data were also filed under a second study, of yellow fever vaccine responses in identical twins.

The sequencing input was PBMCs. These receptor sequences come from a young woman in good health. The CDR3 runs from the conserved cysteine through the conserved F or W. The D gene is left open where the match is weak. Clone size is shown for a subset of rows, as once, few, many or a class of expanded clone.

J gene	V gene	clone size	D gene	CDR3 DNA	CDR3 protein
TRBJ2-5	TRBV4-1	-	TRBD2	TGCGCCAGCAGCCAAGGGTCCAGCGGGGCCGAGACCCAGTACTTC	CASSQGSSGAETQYF
TRBJ2-7	TRBV9	-	-	TGTGCCAGCAGCGTAGGTCCCAGCCGCGGCTACGAGCAGTACTTC	CASSVGPSRGYEQYF
TRBJ2-2	TRBV20-1	few	-	TGCAGTGCTGCCAAGGCTTTTGGGGAGCTGTTTTTT	CSAAKAFGELFF
TRBJ2-7	TRBV28	-	TRBD1	TGTGCCATCGGACAGGGGACGTACGAGCAGTACTTC	CAIGQGTYEQYF
TRBJ2-1	TRBV27	-	-	TGTGCCAGCACCCGGTGGGGTTACAGCTCCTACAATGAGCAGTTCTTC	CASTRWGYSSYNEQFF
TRBJ2-7	TRBV6-5	many	TRBD2	TGTGCCAGCAGTTCGTTAGCGGGAGCTGACGAGCAGTACTTC	CASSSLAGADEQYF
TRBJ2-2	TRBV29-1	-	TRBD2	TGCAGCGTGGGGGGGACGGGGAACACCGGGGAGCTGTTTTTT	CSVGGTGNTGELFF
TRBJ1-1	TRBV7-9	-	-	TGTGCCAGCAGCTTAGTGCTGAAAATGAACACTGAAGCTTTCTTT	CASSLVLKMNTEAFF
TRBJ2-7	TRBV12-5	-	-	TGTGCTAGTGGCCCTAAGATGCAGGAGGGTCCTAGGGACGAGCAGTACTTC	CASGPKMQEGPRDEQYF
TRBJ2-1	TRBV12-3/TRBV12-4	many	TRBD2	TGTGCCAGCAGTGGCCCAGTACGCGGGGGGGCTTACAATGAGCAGTTCTTC	CASSGPVRGGAYNEQFF
TRBJ2-7	TRBV12-3/TRBV12-4	many	-	TGTGCCAGCAGTTTACTAGCGCACTACGAGCAGTACTTC	CASSLLAHYEQYF
TRBJ2-7	TRBV24-1	-	-	TGTGCCACCAGTGATGGGGGCCCGCCCCACAAGCAGTACTTC	CATSDGGPPHKQYF
TRBJ2-1	TRBV20-1	-	TRBD2	TGCAGTGCTAGAAAAACGGGACTAGCGTCTTTCAATGAGCAGTTCTTC	CSARKTGLASFNEQFF
TRBJ1-2	TRBV5-8	-	-	TGTGCCAGCAGCGAGAGGACAGAGCCTCATGGCTACACCTTC	CASSERTEPHGYTF
TRBJ1-2	TRBV7-9	-	-	TGTGCCAGCAGCTTAGCTAGATTAGGGTCTGGCTACACCTTC	CASSLARLGSGYTF
TRBJ2-7	TRBV28	-	-	TGTGCCAGCAGGACGTCAGGGGCCCACGAGCAGTACTTC	CASRTSGAHEQYF
TRBJ2-7	TRBV20-1	-	-	TGCAGTGCTATAAAACCAGTGGAATCCTACGAGCAGTACTTC	CSAIKPVESYEQYF
TRBJ1-2	TRBV15	few	-	TGTGCCACCAGCAGAGACATTGGCATCGTACAGGGCTACACCTTC	CATSRDIGIVQGYTF
TRBJ2-5	TRBV2	-	-	TGTGCCAGCAGTGATGGGGGGCAAGAGACCCAGTACTTC	CASSDGGQETQYF
TRBJ1-1	TRBV5-8	-	-	TGTGCCAGCAGCTTGGGGGTTGTCTGGACTGAAGCTTTCTTT	CASSLGVVWTEAFF
TRBJ2-5	TRBV25-1	few	TRBD2	TGTGCCAGCAGTGAGGCTAGCGGGGGGGCCCCCCACGAGACCCAGTACTTC	CASSEASGGAPHETQYF
TRBJ2-2	TRBV20-1	-	-	TGCAGTGCTAGAGCTCGAAACTACCCGAACACCGGGGAGCTGTTTTTT	CSARARNYPNTGELFF
TRBJ2-5	TRBV10-3	-	-	TGTGCCATCAGTGAGTCCGGGTCCAGGGCCCAGTACTTC	CAISESGSRAQYF
TRBJ1-1	TRBV28	few	TRBD1	TGTGCCACCAGCCTGACAGGGCCGAACACTGAAGCTTTCTTT	CATSLTGPNTEAFF
TRBJ2-4	TRBV20-1	-	TRBD2	TGCAGTGCTAGGGCAGCGGGGGGAGAAAACATTCAGTACTTC	CSARAAGGENIQYF
TRBJ2-1	TRBV5-1	many	TRBD2	TGCGCCAGCAGCTCCCTCCCGACTAGCGGGAGTGTATATGAGCAGTTCTTC	CASSSLPTSGSVYEQFF
TRBJ2-1	TRBV20-1	-	TRBD2	TGCAGTGCTACCCTCCCTAGCGGTTACAATGAGCAGTTCTTC	CSATLPSGYNEQFF
TRBJ2-2	TRBV28	-	-	TGTGCCAGCACCCTCCGGACGGGACGGGGCACCGGGGAGCTGTTTTTT	CASTLRTGRGTGELFF
TRBJ2-1	TRBV29-1	many	TRBD2	TGCAGCGCTGATGGTATTATAGAAAGCGGGGGGGGTCCCTATGAGCAGTTCTTC	CSADGIIESGGGPYEQFF
TRBJ2-3	TRBV20-1	few	-	TGCAGTGCTAGGTTTAGCCCGCCAGATACGCAGTATTTT	CSARFSPPDTQYF
TRBJ2-7	TRBV28	few	TRBD2	TGTGCCAGCAAGACTAGCGGGTTTCTAGGTGAGCAGTACTTC	CASKTSGFLGEQYF
TRBJ2-2	TRBV6-9	few	-	TGTGCCAGCAGCCCCGACTCCAGGGGCACCGGGGAGCTGTTTTTT	CASSPDSRGTGELFF
TRBJ2-2	TRBV2	-	-	TGTGCCAGCATTCCGACAGTGTCAAACACCGGGGAGCTGTTTTTT	CASIPTVSNTGELFF
TRBJ2-7	TRBV7-9	few	TRBD2	TGTGCCAGCAGCCCCTCTGGACTAGCGATCGAGCAGTACTTC	CASSPSGLAIEQYF
TRBJ1-2	TRBV28	-	TRBD1	TGTGCCAGCGGTACGGCCGGGACAGTTTATGGCTACACCTTC	CASGTAGTVYGYTF
TRBJ2-5	TRBV29-1	few	-	TGCAGCGTTGGGTCCGTAGGGGTCAGGGAGACCCAGTACTTC	CSVGSVGVRETQYF
TRBJ1-2	TRBV5-1	few	TRBD1	TGCGCCAGCAGCTTGGGGCAGGGGGCGCGAGGCTATGGCTACACCTTC	CASSLGQGARGYGYTF
TRBJ2-6	TRBV6-1	-	-	TGTGCCAGCAGTGTCAGGAATCCTGGGGCCAACGTCCTGACTTTC	CASSVRNPGANVLTF
TRBJ1-2	TRBV7-8	-	-	TGTGCCAGCAGCTTAGGGCCCCGGGGGCTCTCTAACTATGGCTACACCTTC	CASSLGPRGLSNYGYTF
TRBJ2-1	TRBV20-1	-	TRBD2	TGCAGTGCTATAGGGGAGGGAGGGGTTCGGCTAGCGGAGTACAATGAGCAGTTCTTC	CSAIGEGGVRLAEYNEQFF
TRBJ2-5	TRBV28	-	-	TGTGCCAGCAGCCAGCCTCCGGGACAAGAGACCCAGTACTTC	CASSQPPGQETQYF
TRBJ2-2	TRBV19	-	TRBD1	TGTGCCAGTAGCCTCCGGGACAGATCATACACCGGGGAGCTGTTTTTT	CASSLRDRSYTGELFF
TRBJ2-1	TRBV9	once	-	TGTGCCAGCAGCGTAGATCCAGCGGAACTTTACAATGAGCAGTTCTTC	CASSVDPAELYNEQFF
TRBJ1-1	TRBV21-1	few	-	TGTGCCACCCTGCCGGGGGGAAGCACTGAAGCTTTCTTT	CATLPGGSTEAFF
TRBJ2-7	TRBV7-2	-	-	TGTGCCAGCAGCCGAGTGGGGGCGGCCTACGAGCAGTACTTC	CASSRVGAAYEQYF
TRBJ1-1	TRBV29-1	-	TRBD1	TGCAGCGTTGAGGACAGGGGGCGTATCTGGAACACTGAAGCTTTCTTT	CSVEDRGRIWNTEAFF
TRBJ1-2	TRBV28	few	-	TGTGCCAGCAGTTGGTCCAGGGGTAACTATGGCTACACCTTC	CASSWSRGNYGYTF
TRBJ1-5	TRBV7-2	few	-	TGTGCCAGCAGCTTAGCGTCCAGGGCTGGGTCATCTCAGCCCCAGCATTTT	CASSLASRAGSSQPQHF
TRBJ1-1	TRBV10-2	few	-	TGCGCCAGCAGTGAGTCATCGGGAACAGCGCCGAAGGGAACTGAAGCTTTCTTT	CASSESSGTAPKGTEAFF
TRBJ1-2	TRBV28	many	-	TGTGCCACCTCCGGGGGCGGTGGCTACACCTTC	CATSGGGGYTF
TRBJ2-7	TRBV12-3/TRBV12-4	-	TRBD1	TGTGCCAGTACAAACAGGGGTTCCTACGAGCAGTACTTC	CASTNRGSYEQYF
TRBJ2-6	TRBV5-1	-	TRBD1	TGCGCCAGCAGCATTAGGACAGGGGGCACAAGCTCTGGGGCCAACGTCCTGACTTTC	CASSIRTGGTSSGANVLTF
TRBJ2-3	TRBV5-1	few	-	TGCGCCAGCAGCTTTGAGTCAGATACGCAGTATTTT	CASSFESDTQYF
TRBJ2-7	TRBV3-1	-	TRBD2	TGTGCCAGCAGCCTCACTGTTTGGCCAGCGGGAGTCTACGAGCAGTACTTC	CASSLTVWPAGVYEQYF
TRBJ2-3	TRBV5-1	-	-	TGCGCCAGCAGCCGGGACCAATCCACAGATACGCAGTATTTT	CASSRDQSTDTQYF